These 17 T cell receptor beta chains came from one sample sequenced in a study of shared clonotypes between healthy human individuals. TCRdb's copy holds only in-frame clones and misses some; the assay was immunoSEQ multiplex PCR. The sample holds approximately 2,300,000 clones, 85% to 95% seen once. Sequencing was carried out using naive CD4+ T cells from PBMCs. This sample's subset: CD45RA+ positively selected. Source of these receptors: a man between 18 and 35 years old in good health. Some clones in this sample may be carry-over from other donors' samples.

CDR3 nucleotide sequence: TGTGCCAGCAGCCGAGGCAGGGCGCAAGAGACCCAGTACTTC. It codes for CASSRGRAQETQYF. The V call is TRBV9, the J call TRBJ2-5; possibly TRBD1 for D (5 bases). Trimming removed 4 bases at V and 2 bases at J, with 12 bases between. Germline V lookup: CDR1 SGDLS, CDR2 YYNGEE. The CDR3 contains 14 residues.

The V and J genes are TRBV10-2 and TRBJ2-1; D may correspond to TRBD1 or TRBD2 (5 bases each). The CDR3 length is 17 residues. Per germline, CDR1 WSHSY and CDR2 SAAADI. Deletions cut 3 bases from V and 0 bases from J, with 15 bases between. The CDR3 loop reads CASSDLGRTSSYNEQFF. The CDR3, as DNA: TGCGCCAGCAGTGACTTGGGGCGAACTAGCTCCTACAATGAGCAGTTCTTC.

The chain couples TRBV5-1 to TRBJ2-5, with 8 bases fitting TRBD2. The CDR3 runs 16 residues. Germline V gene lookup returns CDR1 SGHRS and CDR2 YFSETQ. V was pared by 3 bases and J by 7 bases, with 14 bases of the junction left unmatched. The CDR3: CASSWGGLEEPRTQYF. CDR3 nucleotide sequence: TGCGCCAGCAGCTGGGGGGGACTAGAGGAGCCCCGGACCCAGTACTTC.

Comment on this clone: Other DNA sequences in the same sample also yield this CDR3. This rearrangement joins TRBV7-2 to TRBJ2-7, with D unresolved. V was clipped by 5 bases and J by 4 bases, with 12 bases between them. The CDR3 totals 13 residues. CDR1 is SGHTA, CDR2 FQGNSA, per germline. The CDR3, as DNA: TGTGCCAGCAGCCGTTCAGGTCCATACGAGCAGTACTTC. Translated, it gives CASSRSGPYEQYF.

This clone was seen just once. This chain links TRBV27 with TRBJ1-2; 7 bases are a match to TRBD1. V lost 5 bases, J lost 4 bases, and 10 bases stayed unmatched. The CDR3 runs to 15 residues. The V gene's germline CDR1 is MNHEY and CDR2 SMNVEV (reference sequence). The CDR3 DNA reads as TGTGCCAGCAGTCCGGCGACAGCAGGGGGCTATGGCTACACCTTC. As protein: CASSPATAGGYGYTF.

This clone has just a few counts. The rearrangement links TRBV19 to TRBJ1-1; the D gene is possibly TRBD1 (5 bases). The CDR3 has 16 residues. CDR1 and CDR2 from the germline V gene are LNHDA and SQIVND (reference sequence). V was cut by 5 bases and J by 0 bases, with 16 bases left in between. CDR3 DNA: TGTGCCAGTAGTTTTGAAATGGGGGACTTGAACACTGAAGCTTTCTTT. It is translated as CASSFEMGDLNTEAFF.

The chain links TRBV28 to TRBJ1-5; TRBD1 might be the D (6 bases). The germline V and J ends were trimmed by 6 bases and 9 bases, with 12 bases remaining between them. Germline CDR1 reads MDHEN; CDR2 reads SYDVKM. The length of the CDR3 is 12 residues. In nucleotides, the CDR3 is TGTGCCAGCAGGGTCAGGGGACGGCCCCAGCATTTT. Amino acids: CASRVRGRPQHF. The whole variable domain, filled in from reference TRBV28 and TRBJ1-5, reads DVKVTQSSRYLVKRTGEKVFLECVQDMDHENMFWYRQDPGLGLRLIYFSYDVKMKEKGDIPEGYSVSREKKERFSLILESASTNQTSMYLCASRVRGRPQHFGDGTRLSIL.

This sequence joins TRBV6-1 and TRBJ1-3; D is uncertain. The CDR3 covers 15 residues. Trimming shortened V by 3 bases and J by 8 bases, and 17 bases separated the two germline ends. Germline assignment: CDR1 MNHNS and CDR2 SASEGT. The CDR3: CASSDRRAGIDTIYF. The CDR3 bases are TGTGCCAGCAGTGACCGACGGGCGGGTATTGACACCATATATTTT.

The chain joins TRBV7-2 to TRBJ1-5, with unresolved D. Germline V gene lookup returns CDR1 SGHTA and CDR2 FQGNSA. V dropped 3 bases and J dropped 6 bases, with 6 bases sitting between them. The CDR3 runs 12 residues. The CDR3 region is CASSFKGQPQHF. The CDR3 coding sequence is TGTGCCAGCAGCTTTAAGGGTCAGCCCCAGCATTTT.

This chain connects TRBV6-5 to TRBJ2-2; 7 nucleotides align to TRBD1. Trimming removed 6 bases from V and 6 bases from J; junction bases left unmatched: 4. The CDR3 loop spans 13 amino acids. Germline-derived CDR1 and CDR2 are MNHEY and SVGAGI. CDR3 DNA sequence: TGTGCCAGCAGATATCAGGGGGCCGGGGAGCTGTTTTTT. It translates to CASRYQGAGELFF.

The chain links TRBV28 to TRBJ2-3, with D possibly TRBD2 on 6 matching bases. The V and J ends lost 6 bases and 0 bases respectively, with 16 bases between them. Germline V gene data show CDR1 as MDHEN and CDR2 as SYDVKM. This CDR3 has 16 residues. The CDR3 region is CASSNDSGFSTDTQYF. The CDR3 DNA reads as TGTGCCAGCAGCAACGATAGCGGATTTAGCACAGATACGCAGTATTTT.

DNA of the CDR3: TGCGCCAGCAGCGGACAGGGGGCCGGGGAGCTGTTTTTT. It specifies CASSGQGAGELFF. The J gene is TRBJ2-2, the V gene TRBV5-1, with 10 bases matching TRBD1. This CDR3 is 13 amino acids long. Germline lookup yields CDR1 SGHRS and CDR2 YFSETQ. V lost 4 bases to trimming and J lost 6 bases; unmatched junction nucleotides: 0.

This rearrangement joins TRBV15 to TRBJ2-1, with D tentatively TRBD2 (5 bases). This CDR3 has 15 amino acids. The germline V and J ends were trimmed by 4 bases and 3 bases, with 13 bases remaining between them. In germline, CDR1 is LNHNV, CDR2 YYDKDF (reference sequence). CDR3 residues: CATSTRNGGYNEQFF. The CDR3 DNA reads TGTGCCACCAGCACCCGTAACGGAGGCTACAATGAGCAGTTCTTC. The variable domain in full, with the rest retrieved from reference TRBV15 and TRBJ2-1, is DAMVIQNPRYQVTQFGKPVTLSCSQTLNHNVMYWYQQKSSQAPKLLFHYYDKDFNNEADTPDNFQSRRPNTSFCFLDIRSPGLGDTAMYLCATSTRNGGYNEQFFGPGTRLTVL.

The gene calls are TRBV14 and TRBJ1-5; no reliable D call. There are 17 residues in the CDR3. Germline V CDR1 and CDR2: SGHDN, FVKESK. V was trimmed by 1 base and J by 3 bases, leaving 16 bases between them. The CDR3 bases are TGTGCCAGCAGCCAAGGATCCGTCGTACAGTTCAATCAGCCCCAGCATTTT. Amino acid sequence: CASSQGSVVQFNQPQHF. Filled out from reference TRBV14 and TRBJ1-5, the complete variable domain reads EAGVTQFPSHSVIEKGQTVTLRCDPISGHDNLYWYRRVMGKEIKFLLHFVKESKQDESGMPNNRFLAERTGGTYSTLKVQPAELEDSGVYFCASSQGSVVQFNQPQHFGDGTRLSIL.

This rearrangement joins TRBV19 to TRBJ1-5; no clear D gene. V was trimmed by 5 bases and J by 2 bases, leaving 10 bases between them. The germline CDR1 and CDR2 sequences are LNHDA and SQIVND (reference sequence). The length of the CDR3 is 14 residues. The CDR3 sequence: CASSLSGRNQPQHF. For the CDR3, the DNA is TGTGCCAGTAGTTTGTCAGGTCGCAATCAGCCCCAGCATTTT.

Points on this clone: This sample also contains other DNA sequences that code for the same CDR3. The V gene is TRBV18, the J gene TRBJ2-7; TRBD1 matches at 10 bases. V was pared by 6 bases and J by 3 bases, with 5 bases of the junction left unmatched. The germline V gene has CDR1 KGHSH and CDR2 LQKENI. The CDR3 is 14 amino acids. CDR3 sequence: CASSPGQGFYEQYF. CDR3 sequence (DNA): TGTGCCAGCTCCCCGGGACAGGGGTTCTACGAGCAGTACTTC.

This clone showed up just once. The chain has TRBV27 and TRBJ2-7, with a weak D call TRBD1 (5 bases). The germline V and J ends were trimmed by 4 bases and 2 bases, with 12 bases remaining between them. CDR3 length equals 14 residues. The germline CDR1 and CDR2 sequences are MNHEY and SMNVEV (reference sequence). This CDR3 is CASSWAGLPYEQYF. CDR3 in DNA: TGTGCCAGCAGTTGGGCAGGGTTACCCTACGAGCAGTACTTC.